The 4 T cell receptor beta chains in this list originate from one sample, sequenced in a study of radiation and T cells in renal cell carcinoma. Indicated time point: baseline pretreatment blood. The treatment denotes: 15 Gy SBRT to primary tumor, nephrectomy 4 weeks later. The table came from immunoSEQ multiplex PCR; TCRdb's copy has only in-frame clones and leaves some out. The repertoire holds roughly 120,000 clones, with roughly 80% as singletons. The sequencing used blood, collected from a patient whose treatment included radiotherapy and nephrectomy. The receptors derive from a woman in her sixties or seventies with renal cell carcinoma.

As concerns this clone: It may be a read error: a sequence one base away is much more abundant. The chain links TRBV7-2 to TRBJ1-5, with D maybe TRBD1 (5 bases). The V and J ends lost 2 bases and 5 bases respectively, with 7 bases between them. The CDR3 spans 13 residues. Germline assignment: CDR1 SGHTA and CDR2 FQGNSA. The CDR3 is CASSLLGDQPQHF. CDR3 nucleotide sequence: TGTGCCAGCAGCTTACTAGGGGATCAGCCCCAGCATTTT.

This clone was recorded at least ten times. The chain combines TRBV7-9 with TRBJ1-2; no firm D call. V was cut by 7 bases and J by 5 bases, with 14 bases left in between. CDR1 and CDR2 from the germline V gene are SEHNR and FQNEAQ (reference sequence). The CDR3 consists of 13 residues. The CDR3, as DNA: TGTGCCAGCAAGGACGGCCTAGAGTATGGCTACACCTTC. Translating gives CASKDGLEYGYTF.

This chain joins TRBV29-1 and TRBJ2-7, with TRBD1 matching 8 bases. The CDR3 has 11 amino acids. Germline CDR1 and CDR2: SQVTM and ANQGSEA. J was trimmed by 2 bases and V by 6 bases; bases with no gene match: 0. For the CDR3, the DNA is TGCAGCGTGACAGGGGCCTACGAGCAGTACTTC. This codes for CSVTGAYEQYF.

This sequence joins TRBV6-1 and TRBJ2-7, with 8 bases fitting TRBD2. V dropped 6 bases and J dropped 3; count of bases not matched to a gene: 4. Germline V gene sequence: CDR1 MNHNS, CDR2 SASEGT. The CDR3 loop spans 13 amino acids. CDR3 nucleotides: TGTGCCAGCAGCGTTAGCGGGAACTACGAGCAGTACTTC. Protein product: CASSVSGNYEQYF.